This paragraph covers one T cell receptor beta chain sequence. Its antigen is unknown. The germline gives CDR1 MNHNY, CDR2 SVGAGI (reference sequence). Trimming took 0 bases from V and 2 from J, leaving 14 bases between them. The CDR3 totals 16 residues. TCRdb reanalysed the reads using MiXCR and keeps one entry per CDR3 protein. The table has about 700,000 distinct CDR3 sequences, around a third seen once. This sample was taken from a study of T cell repertoires in cytomegalovirus infection. Study as a whole: As its CMV epitopes, the study selected recently identified HLA-C-restricted and well-studied HLA-B-restricted targets. Public TCR beta signatures indicated both CMV infection and matching HLA type.

Findings and caveats of the study: The response measured ex vivo was dominated by TCR beta clonotypes (HLA-C-restricted and CMV-specific). Carriage of CMV together with the relevant HLA was identifiable through cumulative public TCR beta family frequency.

This TCR was recovered from a human donor in good health (CMV status not recorded). Some clones in this sample may be carry-over from other donors' samples. The starting material was cultured PBMCs, obtained from culture after CMV antigen stimulation. The chain recombines TRBV6-6 with TRBJ2-7; D remains unclear. CDR3 region: CASSYSYLGMTYEQYF. The DNA for the CDR3 is TGTGCCAGCAGTTACTCCTATCTGGGAATGACCTACGAGCAGTACTTC.